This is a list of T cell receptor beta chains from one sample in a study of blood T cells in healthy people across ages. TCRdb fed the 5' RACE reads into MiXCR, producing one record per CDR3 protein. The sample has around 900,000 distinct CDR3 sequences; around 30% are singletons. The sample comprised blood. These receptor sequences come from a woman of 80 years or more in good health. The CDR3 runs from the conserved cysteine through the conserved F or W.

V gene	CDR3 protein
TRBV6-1	CASCPGTEFNEQFF
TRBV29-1	CSVDRVGETQYF
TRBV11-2	CASSLRGRDNSPLHF
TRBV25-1	CASSTGPGGGNAEAFF
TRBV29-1	CSVSADLTDTQYF
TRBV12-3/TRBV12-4	CASSFPGGASGNAQYF
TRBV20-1	CSASPTSRQQFF
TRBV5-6	CASSFGQGKGQPQHF
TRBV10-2	CASATTDTQYF
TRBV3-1	CAGSQLHGGADTEAFF
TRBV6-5	CASSQNRASYEQYF
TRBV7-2	CASSLGQGEVGYTF
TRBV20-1	CSAREWTSGALVDTQYF
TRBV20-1	CSVQGTNEKLFF
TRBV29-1	CSVVSVNTEAFF
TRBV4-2	CASSQDPGSYNEQFF
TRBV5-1	CASSLRSGYNEQFF
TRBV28	CASSSGGRLGYEQYF
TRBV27	CASSHGLRVNTEAFF
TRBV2	CAGSARQGGWKLFF
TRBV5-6	CASSLAVGTATDTQYF
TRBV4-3	CASSQEISTAQETQYF
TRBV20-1	CSADQGNEAFF
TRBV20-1	CSANRRGGQDIQYF
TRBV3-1	CASGLGYNEQFF
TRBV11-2	CASSLEFLGYNEQFF
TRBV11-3	CASSPGRQVPEYGYTF
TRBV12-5	CASGGMLAGLPDEQFF
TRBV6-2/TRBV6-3	CATRNVRDTNTGELFF
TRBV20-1	CSAADRILERIAKNIQYF
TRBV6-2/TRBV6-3	CASSSQQGASFF
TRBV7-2	CASSLDLTGRDIQYF
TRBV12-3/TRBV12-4	CASSRTSGRAPHEQYF
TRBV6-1	CASSEARGGFFTDTQYF
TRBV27	CASSLKVSAEAFF
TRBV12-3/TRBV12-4	CASSLSGISQPQHF
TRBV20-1	CSAPRADRVNYEQYF
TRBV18	CASSPAGGEQFF
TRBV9	CASSTRGAEEETQYF
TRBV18	CASSPGQPLDTQYF
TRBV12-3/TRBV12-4	CASSLAGTDRRGYTF
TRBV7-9	CASSLALAGGPQYF
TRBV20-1	CSVGGAETQYF
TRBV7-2	CASSPRGAGESQYF
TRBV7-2	CASSPAGGSNQPQHF
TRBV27	CASSPGQVSNEQYF
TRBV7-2	CASSLARGQETQYF
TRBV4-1	CASSPSRLGSTDTQYF